This T cell receptor beta chain was identified in a study of CDR3 diversity in severe acne. From the PCR reads, TCRdb called clonotypes with MiXCR, one entry per CDR3 protein. The profile covers 65,000 to 95,000 distinct CDR3 sequences, with 51% appearing a single time and 13% to 15% taken by the ten largest. Germline loops: CDR1 LNHDA, CDR2 SQIVND (reference sequence). Unmatched junction bases numbered 17, after V lost 8 bases and J lost 5 bases. CDR3 length equals 16 residues. What was sequenced was blood. The receptor's source is a male donor in good health, without acne. V usage is TRBV19 and J usage is TRBJ1-2, with 7 bases lining up with TRBD1. The DNA of the CDR3 is TGTGCCAGTTCGGCCGGGACAGCCGGTTTTAGGTATGGCTACACCTTC. The encoded protein is CASSAGTAGFRYGYTF.